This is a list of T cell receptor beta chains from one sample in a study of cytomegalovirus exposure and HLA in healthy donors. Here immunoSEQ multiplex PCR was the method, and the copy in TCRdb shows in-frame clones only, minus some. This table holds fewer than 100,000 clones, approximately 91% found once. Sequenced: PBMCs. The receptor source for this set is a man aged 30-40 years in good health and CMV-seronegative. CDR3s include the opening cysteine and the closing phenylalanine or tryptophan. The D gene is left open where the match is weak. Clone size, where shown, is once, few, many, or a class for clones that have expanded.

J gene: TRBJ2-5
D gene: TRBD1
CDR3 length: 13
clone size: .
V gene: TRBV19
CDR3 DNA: TGTGCCAGTAGTGAGGGGACAGGGGGGACCCAGTACTTC
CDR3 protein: CASSEGTGGTQYF

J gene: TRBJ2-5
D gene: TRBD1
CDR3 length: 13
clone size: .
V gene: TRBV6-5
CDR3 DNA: TGTGCCAGCGAAGGACAGGGAAAAGAGACCCAGTACTTC
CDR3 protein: CASEGQGKETQYF

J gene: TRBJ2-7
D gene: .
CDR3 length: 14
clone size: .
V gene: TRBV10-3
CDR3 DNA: TGTGCCATCAGTGAGTACAGCCAATCCTACGAGCAGTACTTC
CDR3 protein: CAISEYSQSYEQYF

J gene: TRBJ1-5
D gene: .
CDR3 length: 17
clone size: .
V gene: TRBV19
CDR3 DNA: TGTGCCAGTAGTAGGCTTTTAGAACAGGGTGGAAATCAGCCCCAGCATTTT
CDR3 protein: CASSRLLEQGGNQPQHF

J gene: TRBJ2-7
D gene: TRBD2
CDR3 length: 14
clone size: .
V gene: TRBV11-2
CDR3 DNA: TGTGCCAGCAGCCAGGGGATAGCGGGAGAAGAGCAGTACTTC
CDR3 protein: CASSQGIAGEEQYF

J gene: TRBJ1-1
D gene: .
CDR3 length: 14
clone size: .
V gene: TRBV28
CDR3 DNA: TGTGCCAGCAGTTTAGCCGGGACATCCACTGAAGCTTTCTTT
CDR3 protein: CASSLAGTSTEAFF

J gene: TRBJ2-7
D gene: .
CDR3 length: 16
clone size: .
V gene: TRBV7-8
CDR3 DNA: TGTGCCAGCAGCCCTCTGGGGCGACAGAGCTCCTACGAGCAGTACTTC
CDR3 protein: CASSPLGRQSSYEQYF

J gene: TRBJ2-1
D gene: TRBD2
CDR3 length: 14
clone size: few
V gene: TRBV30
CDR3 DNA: TGTGCCTGGTTTGGGACTAGCGGGAAGTATGAGCAGTTCTTC
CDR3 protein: CAWFGTSGKYEQFF

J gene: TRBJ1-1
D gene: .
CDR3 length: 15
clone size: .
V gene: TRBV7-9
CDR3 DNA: TGTGCCAGCAGCGCCTGGACAGAGATGAACACTGAAGCTTTCTTT
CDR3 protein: CASSAWTEMNTEAFF

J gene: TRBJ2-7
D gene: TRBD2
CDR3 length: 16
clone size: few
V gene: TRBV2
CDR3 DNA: TGTGCCAGCAGGCCCCTAGCGGGGAACACCCCCTACGAGCAGTACTTC
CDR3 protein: CASRPLAGNTPYEQYF

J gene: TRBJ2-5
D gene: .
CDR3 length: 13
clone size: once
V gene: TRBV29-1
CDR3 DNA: TGCAGCGTTGAGGAACAGGGACGAGAGACCCAGTACTTC
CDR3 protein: CSVEEQGRETQYF

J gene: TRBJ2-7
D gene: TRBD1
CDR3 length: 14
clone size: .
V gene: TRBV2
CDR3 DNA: TGTGCCAGCAGTGAAGCGCGGGACAGGTGGGAGCAGTACTTC
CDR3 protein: CASSEARDRWEQYF

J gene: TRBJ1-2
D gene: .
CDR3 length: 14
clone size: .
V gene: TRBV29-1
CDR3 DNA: TGCAGCGTAGATATGACAGGATTTAACTATGGCTACACCTTC
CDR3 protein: CSVDMTGFNYGYTF

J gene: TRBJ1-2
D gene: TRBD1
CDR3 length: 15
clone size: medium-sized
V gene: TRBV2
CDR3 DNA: TGTGCCAGCAGTGAAACAGGGGTTCCTAACTATGGCTACACCTTC
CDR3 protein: CASSETGVPNYGYTF

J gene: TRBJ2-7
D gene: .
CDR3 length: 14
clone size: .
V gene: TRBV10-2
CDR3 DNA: TGCGCCAGCAGTGTTGGTCCAGGCTCCTACGAGCAGTACTTC
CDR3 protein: CASSVGPGSYEQYF

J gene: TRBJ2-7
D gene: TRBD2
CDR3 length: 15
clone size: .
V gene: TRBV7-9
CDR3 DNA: TGTGCCAGCAGCCCCCAGCTAGCGGGAGGGTACGAGCAGTACTTC
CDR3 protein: CASSPQLAGGYEQYF

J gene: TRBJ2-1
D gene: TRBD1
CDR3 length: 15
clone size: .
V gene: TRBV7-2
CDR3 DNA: TGTGCCAGCAGCTTGTCCCGGGACAGGGCTAATGAGCAGTTCTTC
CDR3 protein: CASSLSRDRANEQFF

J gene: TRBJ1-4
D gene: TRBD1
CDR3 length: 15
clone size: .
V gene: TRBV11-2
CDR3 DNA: TGTGCCAGCAGCATGGGACAGGGGAGACAAGAAAAACTGTTTTTT
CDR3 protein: CASSMGQGRQEKLFF

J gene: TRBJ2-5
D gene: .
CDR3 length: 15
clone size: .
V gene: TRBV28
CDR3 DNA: TGTGCCAGCACTGGTACACTCCAGGGGAAAGAGACCCAGTACTTC
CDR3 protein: CASTGTLQGKETQYF

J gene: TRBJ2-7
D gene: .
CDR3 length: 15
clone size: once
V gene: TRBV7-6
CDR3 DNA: TGTGCCAGCAGTCAGATCCCCAGGGGTCGTTACGAGCAGTACTTC
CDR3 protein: CASSQIPRGRYEQYF

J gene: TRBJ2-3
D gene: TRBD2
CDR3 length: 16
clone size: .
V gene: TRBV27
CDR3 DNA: TGTGCCAGCAGTTTCACCGGGACTAGCGGGACAGATACGCAGTATTTT
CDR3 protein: CASSFTGTSGTDTQYF

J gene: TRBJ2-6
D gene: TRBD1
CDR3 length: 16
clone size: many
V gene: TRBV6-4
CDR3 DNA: TGTGCCAGCAGTGGGACAGGGGGCGCTGGGGCCAACGTCCTGACTTTC
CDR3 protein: CASSGTGGAGANVLTF

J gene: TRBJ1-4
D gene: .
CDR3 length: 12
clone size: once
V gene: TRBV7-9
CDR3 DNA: TGTGCCAGCACCCTGCCGGATGAAAAACTGTTTTTT
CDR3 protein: CASTLPDEKLFF

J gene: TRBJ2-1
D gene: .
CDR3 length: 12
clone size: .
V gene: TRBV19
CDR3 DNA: TGTGCCAGTAACTATGGTGCCACTGAGCAGTTCTTC
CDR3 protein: CASNYGATEQFF

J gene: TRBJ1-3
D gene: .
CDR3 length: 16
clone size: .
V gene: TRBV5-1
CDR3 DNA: TGCGCCAGCAGCTTGGAGGCAGGGCTCTCTGGAAACACCATATATTTT
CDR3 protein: CASSLEAGLSGNTIYF

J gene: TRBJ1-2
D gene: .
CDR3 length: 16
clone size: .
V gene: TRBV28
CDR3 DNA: TGTGCCAGCAGATTGTATGAGGCCGGGATACCGCATGGCTACACCTTC
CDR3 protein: CASRLYEAGIPHGYTF

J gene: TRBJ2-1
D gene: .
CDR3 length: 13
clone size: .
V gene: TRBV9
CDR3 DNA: TGTGCCAGCAGCGTAGATAGAGGCGGAGATAAGTTCTTC
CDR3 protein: CASSVDRGGDKFF

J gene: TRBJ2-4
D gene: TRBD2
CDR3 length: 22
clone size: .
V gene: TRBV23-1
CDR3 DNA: TGCGCCAGCAGTCAAACCCTGTTAGGGCTAGCGGGAATTGGGGGAGCCAAAAACATTCAGTACTTC
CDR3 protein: CASSQTLLGLAGIGGAKNIQYF

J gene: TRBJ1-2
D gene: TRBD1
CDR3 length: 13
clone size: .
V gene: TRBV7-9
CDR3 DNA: TGTGCCAGCAGCCGAGGGGGCAGTACGGGCTACACCTTC
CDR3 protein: CASSRGGSTGYTF

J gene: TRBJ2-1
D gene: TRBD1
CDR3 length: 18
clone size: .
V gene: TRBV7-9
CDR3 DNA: TGTGCCAGCAGCTTAGTTGGAAGGGGGACAGGTGAAGGCAATGAGCAGTTCTTC
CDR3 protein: CASSLVGRGTGEGNEQFF

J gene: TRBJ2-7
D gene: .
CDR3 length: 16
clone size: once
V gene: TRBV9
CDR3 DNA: TGTGCCAGCAGCGTAGGTGGGCAGGCAAGCTCCTACGAGCAGTACTTC
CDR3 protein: CASSVGGQASSYEQYF

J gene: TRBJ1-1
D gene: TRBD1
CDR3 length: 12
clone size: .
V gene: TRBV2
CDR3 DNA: TGTGCCAGCAGGGGCGGGGGGACAGGGAATAGCTTT
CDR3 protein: CASRGGGTGNSF

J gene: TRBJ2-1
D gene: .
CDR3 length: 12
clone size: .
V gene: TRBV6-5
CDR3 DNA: TGTGCCAGCAGCCAAAGCCGCAATGAGCAGTTCTTC
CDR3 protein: CASSQSRNEQFF

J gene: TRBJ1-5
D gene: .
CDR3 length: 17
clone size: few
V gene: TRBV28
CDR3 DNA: TGTGCCAGCAGTGATCCTACAGGGCGATATAGCAATCAGCCCCAGCATTTT
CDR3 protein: CASSDPTGRYSNQPQHF

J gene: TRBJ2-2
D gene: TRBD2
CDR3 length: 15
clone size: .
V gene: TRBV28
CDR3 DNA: TGTGCCAGCAGTTTGATGGGAGGGGCGGTCGGGGAGCTGTTTTTT
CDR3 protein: CASSLMGGAVGELFF

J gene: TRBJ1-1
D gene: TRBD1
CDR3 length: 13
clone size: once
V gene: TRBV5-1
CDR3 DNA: TGCGCCAGCAGCTCCCGACAGGGCGTTGAAGCTTTCTTT
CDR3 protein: CASSSRQGVEAFF

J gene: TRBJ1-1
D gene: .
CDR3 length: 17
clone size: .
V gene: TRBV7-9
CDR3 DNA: TGTGCCAGCAGCCATACCTCCGGGCCACAGGGCGCCACTGAAGCTTTCTTT
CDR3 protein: CASSHTSGPQGATEAFF

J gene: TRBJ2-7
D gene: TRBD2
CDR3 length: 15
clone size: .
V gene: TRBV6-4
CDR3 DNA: TGTGCCAGCAGTGAACCCCGACTAGCGGGGTACGAGCAGTACTTC
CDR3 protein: CASSEPRLAGYEQYF

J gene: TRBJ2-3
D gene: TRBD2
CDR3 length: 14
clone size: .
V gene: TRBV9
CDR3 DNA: TGTGCCAGCAGCGTATCTAGCGGGAGGGCCGAGCAGTATTTT
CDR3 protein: CASSVSSGRAEQYF

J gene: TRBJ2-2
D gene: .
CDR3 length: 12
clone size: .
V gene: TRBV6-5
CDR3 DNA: TGTGCCAGCAGGGACGGAGGCGGGGAGCTGTTTTTT
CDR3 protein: CASRDGGGELFF

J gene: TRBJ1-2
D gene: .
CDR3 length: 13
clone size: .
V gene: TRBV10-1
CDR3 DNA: TGCGCCAGCAGTGAAGCAGGGCCCTATGGCTACACCTTC
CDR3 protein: CASSEAGPYGYTF

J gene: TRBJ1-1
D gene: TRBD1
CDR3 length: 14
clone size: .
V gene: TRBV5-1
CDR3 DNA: TGCGCCAGCAGCTCAACCGGGACAGGCACTGAAGCTTTCTTT
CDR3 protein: CASSSTGTGTEAFF

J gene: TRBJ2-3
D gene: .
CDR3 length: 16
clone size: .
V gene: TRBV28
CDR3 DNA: TGTGCCAGCAGTTTGGGCGTGAAAGGGGGAATGGATACGCAGTATTTT
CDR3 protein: CASSLGVKGGMDTQYF

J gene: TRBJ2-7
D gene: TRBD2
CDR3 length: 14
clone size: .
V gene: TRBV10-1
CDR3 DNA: TGCGCCAGCAGTGAGAGGAGCGGGGCCTACGAGCAGTACTTC
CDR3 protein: CASSERSGAYEQYF

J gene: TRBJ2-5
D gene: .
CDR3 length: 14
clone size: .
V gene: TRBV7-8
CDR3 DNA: TGTGCCAGCAGCTTAAGCTCCGGCGGAGGTACCCAGTACTTC
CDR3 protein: CASSLSSGGGTQYF

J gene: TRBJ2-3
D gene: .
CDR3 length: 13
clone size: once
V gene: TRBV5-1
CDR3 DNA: TGCGCCAGCAGCTCAGGAGATCGGGGTACGCAGTATTTT
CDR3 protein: CASSSGDRGTQYF

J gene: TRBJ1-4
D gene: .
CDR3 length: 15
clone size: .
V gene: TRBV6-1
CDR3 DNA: TGTGCCAGCATTAAGAGCAGGGGAACTAATGAAAAACTGTTTTTT
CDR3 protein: CASIKSRGTNEKLFF

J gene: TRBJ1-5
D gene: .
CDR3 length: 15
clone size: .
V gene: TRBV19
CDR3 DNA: TGTGCCAGTAGTATAGCGGGAGGGGGGGATTTGCCCCAGCATTTT
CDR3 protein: CASSIAGGGDLPQHF